The 9 T cell receptor delta chains below were found in one sample sequenced in a study of Vδ1+ human thymocytes. General study points: Thymic TRG and TRD repertoires appeared highly polyclonal, with Gaussian CDR3 length distributions.

These TCRs are of unknown antigen specificity. RNA was extracted from the cells and then reverse transcribed. Multiplex PCR used pooled V-gene forward primers and a constant-region reverse primer to amplify CDR3s. TCRdb reanalysed the multiplex PCR reads via CATT. The data contain about 55,000 delta-chain clones, approximately 16% of them singletons. Sequences were obtained from Vdelta1+ gamma-delta thymocytes from the thymus. Subset indicated: FACS-sorted CD3+ TCRalphabeta- TCRVdelta1+ TCRVdelta2- thymocytes. The receptors were gathered from a boy less than two years old who had congenital heart surgery.

The chain employs TRDV1 and TRDJ1; D is possibly TRDD3 (7 bases). Trimming shortened V by 7 bases and J by 4 bases, and 43 bases separated the two germline ends. CDR1 is TSWWSYY, CDR2 QGS, per germline. The CDR3 covers 23 residues. The CDR3 is CALAPPRYPSYVSGGPPFDKLIF. CDR3 coding DNA: TGTGCTCTTGCCCCACCTCGATATCCGTCCTACGTTAGTGGGGGACCTCCTTTCGATAAACTCATCTTT.

The rearrangement links TRDV1 to TRDJ1, with D perhaps TRDD3 (9 bases). Per germline, CDR1 TSWWSYY and CDR2 QGS. V gave up 1 base and J gave up 3 bases, with 33 bases separating them. This CDR3 has 22 residues. The CDR3 region is CALGEPGLPRLLGDPSADKLIF. The CDR3 nucleotides read TGTGCTCTTGGGGAACCCGGCCTTCCTAGGCTACTGGGGGACCCCTCGGCCGATAAACTCATCTTT.

This clone was recorded a few times. The chain is built from TRDV1 and TRDJ1; 13 nucleotides match TRDD3. The CDR3 has 21 residues. The junction had 16 bases not matched to a gene; V was cut back by 2 bases and J by 1 base. Germline loops: CDR1 TSWWSYY, CDR2 QGS. Here the CDR3 reads CALGEFPPSYWGIRGTDKLIF. The CDR3 DNA follows: TGTGCTCTTGGGGAATTTCCTCCATCCTACTGGGGGATACGCGGCACCGATAAACTCATCTTT.

This clone was seen more than once but under ten times. The V call is TRDV1, the J call TRDJ1; 12 nucleotides line up with TRDD3. V lost 3 bases, J lost 1 base, and 27 bases stayed unmatched. The CDR3 extends over 24 amino acids. The V gene's germline CDR1 is TSWWSYY and CDR2 QGS. CDR3 protein: CALGDRGSSRPGALGDTCTDKLIF. In DNA form, the CDR3 reads TGTGCTCTTGGGGACAGAGGTTCCTCCCGTCCTGGAGCTCTGGGGGATACGTGCACCGATAAACTCATCTTT.

This clone turned up a few times. The chain joins TRDV1 to TRDJ1; D assignment may be TRDD2 or TRDD3 (8 bases each). The V end was cut by 4 bases, the J end by 2 bases, with 38 bases between. The CDR3 extends over 23 amino acids. Germline values: CDR1 TSWWSYY, CDR2 QGS. The CDR3 loop reads CALGGLQTASYNWGAQGTDKLIF. CDR3 DNA: TGTGCTCTTGGGGGTCTACAGACGGCTTCCTACAACTGGGGGGCCCAGGGAACCGATAAACTCATCTTT.

The chain employs TRDV1 and TRDJ1; D unclear. V was shortened by 3 bases and J by 3 bases, with 5 bases between the two germline ends. The CDR3 runs to 12 residues. Germline CDR1 and CDR2: TSWWSYY and QGS. The CDR3 sequence: CALGDYADKLIF. The DNA for the CDR3 is TGTGCTCTTGGGGACTATGCCGATAAACTCATCTTT.

V is TRDV1 and J is TRDJ1; D perhaps matches TRDD2 (6 bases). Trimming took 1 base from V and 0 from J, leaving 18 bases between them. The CDR3 spans 18 residues. Germline CDR1 reads TSWWSYY; CDR2 reads QGS. CDR3 bases: TGTGCTCTTGGGGAACCAACCGTACCTTCCCTATACACCGATAAACTCATCTTT. Its protein is CALGEPTVPSLYTDKLIF.

This clone was detected a few times. The chain has TRDV1 and TRDJ1, with 8 bases fitting TRDD3. Germline values: CDR1 TSWWSYY, CDR2 QGS. V shed 0 bases, J shed 0 bases, and the junction held 6 bases outside the gene matches. The CDR3 extends over 17 amino acids. CDR3 in amino acids: CALGELFYWGYTDKLIF. The DNA of the CDR3 is TGTGCTCTTGGGGAACTGTTCTACTGGGGGTACACCGATAAACTCATCTTT.

This chain joins TRDV1 and TRDJ1; TRDD3 matches 11 bases. The CDR3 sequence is 19 residues long. Germline V gene data show CDR1 as TSWWSYY and CDR2 as QGS. V shed 2 bases, J shed 0 bases, and the junction held 11 bases outside the gene matches. The CDR3 sequence: CALGEGWGIRPTYTDKLIF. CDR3 sequence (DNA): TGTGCTCTTGGGGAAGGGTGGGGGATACGTCCAACGTACACCGATAAACTCATCTTT.